This entry lists 2 T cell receptor beta chains sequenced from one sample in a study of beta chain features in type 1 diabetes. Findings of the study overall: Within each of all four CD4+ subsets, Type 1 diabetes patients had TCRB CDR3s that were moderately but significantly shorter.

These receptors lack a known antigen. Every isolated RNA sample was fully reverse transcribed, so sequencing captured expressed TCRB transcripts. Only in-frame clones appear in the TCRdb table, and some are missing; sequencing was by immunoSEQ multiplex PCR. This table holds 250,000 to 300,000 clones, about 24% found once. The sample was naive CD4+ T cells from blood. The origin of the receptors is a woman aged 25 to 45 with type 1 diabetes.

The genes are TRBV11-2 and TRBJ2-1; D uncertain. The CDR3 totals 16 residues. Germline V gene sequence: CDR1 SGHAT, CDR2 FQNNGV. The germline V and J ends were trimmed by 2 bases and 0 bases, with 11 bases remaining between them. This CDR3 reads CASSLRATSSYNEQFF. The CDR3, as DNA: TGTGCCAGCAGCTTACGTGCTACGAGCTCCTACAATGAGCAGTTCTTC.

This clone has more than one count but fewer than ten. V usage is TRBV29-1 and J usage is TRBJ1-2, with 8 bases lining up with TRBD1. CDR3 length: 13 amino acids. J was trimmed by 6 bases and V by 4 bases; bases with no gene match: 7. CDR1 is SQVTM and CDR2 is ANQGSEA in the germline V gene. The CDR3 spells CSVGTSGGNGYTF. The DNA for the CDR3 is TGCAGCGTTGGTACCTCAGGGGGCAATGGCTACACCTTC.